This TCR beta chain was documented in a study of radiotherapy plus CTLA-4 blockade in lung cancer (dated by TCRdb to the late 2010s). Background for the entire study: Objective responses occurred in about 19% of enrolled patients, and around 30% achieved disease control. Summary of the overall study and its limitations: Increased serum interferon-beta after radiation, together with early dynamic changes in blood T cell clones, were reported to be the strongest predictors of response. After treatment with radiotherapy and ipilimumab, TCR clones that came from tumors expanded in the peripheral blood.

In the case of this clone: This clone's antigen is unknown. No clone much larger than this one lies a single base away; base qualities are absent.

Measured from the cysteine to the phenylalanine, the CDR3 is 16 residues long. Kept here is only the CDR3 DNA, which spans 48 bases and is read in frame from base 1. CDR1 and CDR2 were assigned from the germline V gene as SGHVS and FNYEAQ. V is trimmed back by 2 bases and J by 2 bases, and the junction contains 4 bases that no gene match accounts for. In this study, focal radiation therapy paired with CTLA-4 blockade (ipilimumab) was tested in patients who had chemo-refractory metastatic non-small-cell lung cancer. Libraries were built with the immunoSEQ multiplex PCR assay. The immuneACCESS repertoire file appears here via TCRdb, limited to in-frame rearrangements. These files lack a portion of the clones; in checked studies, under half of the deficit traces to unresolved V genes, and the cause of the others is not known. Recorded for this sample are around 70,000 clones; about 80% of them occurred a single time. In total, the top ten clones hold 4% to 5% of the sample.

The chain employs TRBV7-6 and TRBJ1-5, with 9 bases in between that match TRBD1. The sequenced sample was peripheral blood, obtained from a patient treated with radiotherapy plus ipilimumab. The clonotype originates from a human donor with non-small cell lung cancer who had a partial response to radiotherapy plus ipilimumab. Here is the DNA: TGTGCCAGCAGCTTAAGGACAGGGGAGGGCAATCAGCCCCAGCATTTT. Translated, this is CASSLRTGEGNQPQHF.